This T cell receptor beta chain was profiled in a study of blood T cell repertoires in COVID-19. Study details: Sample material is recorded as cDNA or gDNA derived from T cells, B-cell-depleted T cells, or PBMCs.

In the original analysis: Amplified reference gene primers provided the basis for estimating nucleated cell counts. Profiled with immunoSEQ multiplex PCR; TCRdb holds only in-frame clones, not every one. The DNA was the basis for D and trimming; V, J and clone size are from that table. The sample consists of around 170,000 clones, roughly 84% of them appearing once. The V gene's germline CDR1 is WSHSY and CDR2 SAAADI. Trimming stripped 8 bases from V and 0 bases from J, with 21 bases between. This CDR3 has 17 residues. The rearrangement links TRBV10-2 to TRBJ2-3, with D maybe TRBD1 (6 bases). The sequenced material came from peripheral blood. This receptor was obtained from a human donor in a cohort sampled during active COVID-19. The CDR3 DNA follows: TGCGCCAGCCCCTACCTACACAGGGCCCCTAGCACAGATACGCAGTATTTT. Protein sequence: CASPYLHRAPSTDTQYF.